This T cell receptor beta chain was recovered during a study of T cell responses to AZD1222 COVID-19 vaccine. Overall study findings and caveats: Baseline testing showed seropositivity in only a handful of AZD1222 recipients. Dominant CD4 TCR responses targeted spike regions 160-218 and 743-854. Within unmutated variant regions lay the reported targets of nearly half of spike-specific TCRs. A mostly white British donor set with more females was recruited, and clonal diversity was possibly underestimated.

The protocol was immunoSEQ multiplex PCR, while the TCRdb copy is restricted to in-frame clones and leaves out a portion. The sample shows more than 100,000 clones, around 93% of them seen only once. In the case of this clone: Its specificity is unknown.

J lost 2 bases, V lost 6 bases, and 4 bases had no gene match. The CDR3 covers 13 residues. From germline, CDR1 is LNHDA and CDR2 SQIVND (reference sequence). The sequencing here drew on peripheral blood, taken 28 days after the second AZD1222 dose. This sequence was found in an adult who received the AZD1222 COVID-19 vaccine. The rearrangement links TRBV19 to TRBJ2-7; 7 nucleotides line up with TRBD1. CDR3 DNA: TGTGCCAGTAGCACCACAGGGGCCTACGAGCAGTACTTC. Protein: CASSTTGAYEQYF.